The 27 T cell receptor beta chains below were found in one sample sequenced in a study of OX40 agonist ivuxolimab in advanced cancers. The library was made by the immunoSEQ multiplex PCR assay. In its TCRdb copy, this immuneACCESS table keeps in-frame sequences only and misses some clones. Where compared with another copy, unresolved V genes explain less than half of these, and the others have no known cause. The sample table lists some 40,000 clones, roughly nine tenths of them with a count of one. The biggest ten clones account for less than 25% of the sample. The starting material was CD4+ or CD8+ T cells sorted from blood, obtained in a trial of the OX40 agonist ivuxolimab. The receptors originated from an adult with an advanced solid tumor such as melanoma, head and neck, liver or kidney cancer.

The chain employs TRBV5-1 and TRBJ2-7, with TRBD1 matching 8 bases. Per the germline V gene, CDR1 is SGHRS and CDR2 is YFSETQ. CDR3 length equals 13 residues. The V segment lost 6 bases and the J segment 7 bases; nucleotides outside the gene matches: 9. Written as DNA, the CDR3 is TGCGCCAGCAACTCGGACAGGGAATGGGAGCAGTACTTC. Protein sequence: CASNSDREWEQYF.

This chain connects TRBV7-3 to TRBJ2-1; 8 nucleotides align to TRBD1. The trim removed 3 bases at V and 6 bases at J, leaving 4 bases unmatched. Germline CDR1 SGHTA, CDR2 FQGTGA. The CDR3 has 14 residues. CDR3 residues: CASSLTGVGNEQFF. In DNA form, the CDR3 reads TGTGCCAGCAGCTTGACAGGGGTTGGCAATGAGCAGTTCTTC.

V gene TRBV7-9 combines with J gene TRBJ2-5, with D possibly matching TRBD2 (6 bases). The V end was cut by 4 bases, the J end by 0 bases, with 12 bases between. The CDR3 has 15 residues. Germline CDR1 and CDR2: SEHNR and FQNEAQ (reference sequence). The CDR3 loop is CASSYGGMYQETQYF. The CDR3 bases are TGTGCCAGCAGCTATGGCGGGATGTACCAAGAGACCCAGTACTTC.

V usage is TRBV7-9 and J usage is TRBJ2-7, with D possibly matching TRBD1 (7 bases). Between the trimmed V and J ends, which lost 7 bases and 3 bases, there was a span of 16 bases. This CDR3 is 14 amino acids long. Germline CDR1 SEHNR, CDR2 FQNEAQ (reference sequence). The CDR3 here is CASTIQGTFYEQYF. In DNA form, the CDR3 reads TGTGCCAGCACCATACAGGGGACTTTCTACGAGCAGTACTTC.

The J gene is TRBJ2-5, the V gene TRBV11-3; possibly TRBD2 for D (6 bases). The germline gives CDR1 SGHNT, CDR2 YENEEA. The CDR3 extends over 14 amino acids. V lost 4 bases to trimming and J lost 2 bases, with 11 bases between them. The CDR3 region has the DNA TGTGCCAGCAGCTCCGGGACTTATCAAGAGACCCAGTACTTC. The encoded protein is CASSSGTYQETQYF.

V gene TRBV11-2 combines with J gene TRBJ2-1; tentative D call: TRBD2 (5 bases). The ends were cut back, 1 base at V and 5 bases at J, with 21 bases in the middle. Per the germline V gene, CDR1 is SGHAT and CDR2 is FQNNGV. The CDR3 covers 18 residues. The DNA of the CDR3 is TGTGCCAGCAGCTTAGCTTTGTGGGAGCCGTCACTCCACAATGAGCAGTTCTTC. Translating gives CASSLALWEPSLHNEQFF.

The chain is built from TRBV6-1 and TRBJ1-5, with TRBD1 matching 7 bases. Germline V gene lookup returns CDR1 MNHNS and CDR2 SASEGT. This CDR3 is 15 amino acids long. The junction had 6 bases not matched to a gene; V was cut back by 4 bases and J by 3 bases. In nucleotides, the CDR3 is TGTGCCAGCAGTGTTACCGACAGGGACAATCAGCCCCAGCATTTT. Translated, it gives CASSVTDRDNQPQHF.

Concerning this clone: A junction boundary mismatches the germline segment, possibly from a read error. This chain links TRBV7-7 with TRBJ2-7; D possibly corresponds to TRBD2 (5 bases). The length of the CDR3 is 14 residues. Germline V lookup: CDR1 SSHAT, CDR2 FNYEAQ (reference sequence). DNA of the CDR3: TGTGCTAGCAGCGAAGGGTTGGGGAGCTACGAGCAGTACTTC. Translated: CASSEGLGSYEQYF.

The chain is built from TRBV28 and TRBJ2-2, with 13 bases identical to TRBD2. Trimming removed 3 bases from V and 6 bases from J; junction bases left unmatched: 16. CDR1 is MDHEN and CDR2 is SYDVKM in the germline V gene. The CDR3 contains 20 residues. CDR3 amino acids: CASSLWLDRAGLAGSGELFF. CDR3 DNA sequence: TGTGCCAGCAGTTTGTGGCTCGACCGGGCGGGACTAGCGGGATCCGGGGAGCTGTTTTTT.

The chain has TRBV19 and TRBJ1-5; D gene uncertain. The CDR3 is made up of 14 amino acids. Looked up from germline, CDR1 is LNHDA and CDR2 is SQIVND (reference sequence). V lost 3 bases, J lost 1 base, and 7 bases lay in between. CDR3 region: CASSIYSSNQPQHF. The CDR3 nucleotides are TGTGCCAGTAGTATTTACAGCAGCAATCAGCCCCAGCATTTT.

This sequence joins TRBV19 and TRBJ1-1; D perhaps matches TRBD1 (6 bases). V gave up 5 bases and J gave up 4 bases, with 11 bases separating them. The CDR3 is 13 residues long. Germline assignment: CDR1 LNHDA and CDR2 SQIVND (reference sequence). In DNA, the CDR3 is TGTGCCAGTAGTCTGACAGGCGGCACTGAAGCTTTCTTT. Translated, it gives CASSLTGGTEAFF.

This clone was observed a handful of times. The chain uses TRBV9 and TRBJ1-2, with D possibly being TRBD1 (6 bases). Between the trimmed V and J ends, which lost 3 bases and 2 bases, there was a span of 14 bases. The CDR3 is made up of 15 amino acids. From germline, CDR1 is SGDLS and CDR2 YYNGEE. CDR3 coding DNA: TGTGCCAGCAGCGCATACAGGGAAATAAACTATGGCTACACCTTC. Protein: CASSAYREINYGYTF.

The CDR3 sequence: CASSFSGTGNEKLFF. CDR3 DNA: TGTGCCAGCAGTTTTTCAGGGACAGGGAATGAAAAACTGTTTTTT. This chain uses TRBV28 with TRBJ1-4; 9 bases align to TRBD1. V lost 3 bases, J lost 5 bases, and 4 bases stayed unmatched. The germline V gene encodes CDR1 MDHEN and CDR2 SYDVKM. The CDR3 contains 15 residues.

The V gene is TRBV27, the J gene TRBJ2-7; D is unclear. V lost 2 bases, J lost 4 bases, and 9 bases lay in between. The germline CDR1 and CDR2 sequences are MNHEY and SMNVEV (reference sequence). This CDR3 has 13 residues. CDR3 protein: CASSLGKAYEQYF. DNA for the CDR3: TGTGCCAGCAGTTTAGGGAAAGCTTACGAGCAGTACTTC.

V usage is TRBV5-4 and J usage is TRBJ2-1, with 14 bases matching TRBD2. The CDR3 length is 19 residues. CDR1 and CDR2 (germline): SGHNT, YYREEE (reference sequence). J gave up 8 bases and V 2 bases, and 15 bases lay outside the gene matches. In nucleotides, the CDR3 is TGTGCCAGCAGCTTCTCAGGACTAGCGGGAGGCATGGGACTAGATGAGCAGTTCTTC. Amino acid sequence: CASSFSGLAGGMGLDEQFF.

This clone was detected only a few times. The rearrangement uses TRBV19 and TRBJ2-1; TRBD2 matches 9 bases. Germline V gene lookup returns CDR1 LNHDA and CDR2 SQIVND (reference sequence). Trimming took 5 bases from V and 10 from J; bases not matched to a gene: 6. The CDR3 is 13 residues long. In nucleotides, the CDR3 is TGTGCCAGTAGTCTTAGCGGGAGTTACGAGCAGTTCTTC. Translated: CASSLSGSYEQFF.

The V call is TRBV27, the J call TRBJ2-5; weak D call: TRBD1 (6 bases). Trimming removed 6 bases at V and 2 bases at J, with 13 bases between. Germline loops: CDR1 MNHEY, CDR2 SMNVEV (reference sequence). The CDR3 sequence is 14 residues long. As DNA, the CDR3 is TGTGCCAGCAGCCTCGGGACACAGCAAGAGACCCAGTACTTC. It translates to CASSLGTQQETQYF.

This clone has just one count. The rearrangement uses TRBV2 and TRBJ2-2; tentatively, D is TRBD1 (6 bases). V lost 4 bases, J lost 7 bases, and 13 bases lay in between. Germline V gene lookup returns CDR1 SNHLY and CDR2 FYNNEI. The CDR3 spans 14 residues. The CDR3 DNA follows: TGTGCCAGCAGTGGGTCAGGGGCGGGCGGGGAGCTGTTTTTT. Its protein product is CASSGSGAGGELFF.

This chain uses TRBV7-9 with TRBJ1-1, with D unclear. This CDR3 is 14 amino acids long. Germline assignment: CDR1 SEHNR and CDR2 FQNEAQ (reference sequence). V lost 5 bases and J 4 bases, leaving 14 bases between the germline ends. The CDR3 region is CASSGGRPSTEAFF. The CDR3 DNA reads as TGTGCCAGCAGCGGCGGACGCCCGTCCACTGAAGCTTTCTTT.

V usage is TRBV27 and J usage is TRBJ1-2, with TRBD1 matching 8 bases. Looked up from germline, CDR1 is MNHEY and CDR2 is SMNVEV (reference sequence). Trimming cost V 7 bases and J 5 bases; bases outside gene matches: 12. The CDR3 loop spans 15 amino acids. The CDR3 nucleotides read TGTGCCAGCACCGAGACAGGGGCCGAAAAGTATGGCTACACCTTC. Residues: CASTETGAEKYGYTF.

The chain links TRBV7-2 to TRBJ1-3; D may be TRBD1 (5 bases). The CDR3 totals 14 residues. Germline loops: CDR1 SGHTA, CDR2 FQGNSA. Trimming pared 5 bases from V and 2 bases from J, leaving 10 bases between. The CDR3 sequence: CASSPDITGNTIYF. DNA of the CDR3: TGTGCCAGCAGCCCGGACATCACTGGAAACACCATATATTTT.

The rearrangement links TRBV10-1 to TRBJ1-1; 7 bases fit TRBD1. V lost 5 bases, J lost 0 bases, and 3 bases stayed unmatched. The germline V gene encodes CDR1 WNHNN and CDR2 SYGVQD (reference sequence). The CDR3 is 14 residues long. Here the CDR3 reads CASSSTGLNTEAFF. As DNA, the CDR3 is TGCGCCAGCAGTTCGACAGGGCTGAACACTGAAGCTTTCTTT.

The chain joins TRBV10-3 to TRBJ2-7; 9 bases match TRBD1. After removal of 2 bases from V and 0 bases from J, the junction contained 5 bases not matched to a gene. This CDR3 contains 16 residues. In germline, CDR1 is ENHRY, CDR2 SYGVKD. CDR3 coding DNA: TGTGCCATCAGTGAGCCGGACAGGGGAGGCTCCTACGAGCAGTACTTC. Protein sequence: CAISEPDRGGSYEQYF.

The chain combines TRBV2 with TRBJ2-5; 9 nucleotides agree with TRBD1. The CDR3 length is 18 residues. The trim removed 4 bases at V and 2 bases at J, leaving 14 bases unmatched. The germline V gene encodes CDR1 SNHLY and CDR2 FYNNEI. The CDR3 spells CASSGDPGQGGWQETQYF. DNA for the CDR3: TGTGCCAGCAGTGGGGATCCGGGACAGGGAGGTTGGCAAGAGACCCAGTACTTC.

There are a few counts of this clone. DNA of the CDR3: TGTGCCAGCAGCTTAGGGGGACTAGCGGGAGTGGGCGATACGCAGTATTTT. Its translation: CASSLGGLAGVGDTQYF. This sequence joins TRBV11-2 and TRBJ2-3, with 14 nucleotides matching TRBD2. The CDR3 length is 17 residues. V lost 1 base to trimming and J lost 6 bases; unmatched junction nucleotides: 6. In germline, CDR1 is SGHAT, CDR2 FQNNGV.

Note on this clone: Relative to the germline gene, one junction end is altered; a read error may explain this. The rearrangement joins TRBV7-7 to TRBJ2-2; D gene ambiguous. The CDR3 is made up of 13 amino acids. Per the germline V gene, CDR1 is SSHAT and CDR2 is FNYEAQ (reference sequence). The CDR3 region has the DNA TGTGCTAGCAGCCCTAGAAGGGCCGGGGAGCTGTTTTTT. Amino acids: CASSPRRAGELFF.

V and J are TRBV5-1 and TRBJ2-7; 9 nucleotides align to TRBD1. V gave up 4 bases and J gave up 3 bases; unmatched junction bases: 5. The germline CDR1 and CDR2 sequences are SGHRS and YFSETQ. The CDR3 has 14 amino acids. In DNA form, the CDR3 reads TGCGCCAGCAGCAGAACAGGGGGCAGCTACGAGCAGTACTTC. It translates to CASSRTGGSYEQYF.